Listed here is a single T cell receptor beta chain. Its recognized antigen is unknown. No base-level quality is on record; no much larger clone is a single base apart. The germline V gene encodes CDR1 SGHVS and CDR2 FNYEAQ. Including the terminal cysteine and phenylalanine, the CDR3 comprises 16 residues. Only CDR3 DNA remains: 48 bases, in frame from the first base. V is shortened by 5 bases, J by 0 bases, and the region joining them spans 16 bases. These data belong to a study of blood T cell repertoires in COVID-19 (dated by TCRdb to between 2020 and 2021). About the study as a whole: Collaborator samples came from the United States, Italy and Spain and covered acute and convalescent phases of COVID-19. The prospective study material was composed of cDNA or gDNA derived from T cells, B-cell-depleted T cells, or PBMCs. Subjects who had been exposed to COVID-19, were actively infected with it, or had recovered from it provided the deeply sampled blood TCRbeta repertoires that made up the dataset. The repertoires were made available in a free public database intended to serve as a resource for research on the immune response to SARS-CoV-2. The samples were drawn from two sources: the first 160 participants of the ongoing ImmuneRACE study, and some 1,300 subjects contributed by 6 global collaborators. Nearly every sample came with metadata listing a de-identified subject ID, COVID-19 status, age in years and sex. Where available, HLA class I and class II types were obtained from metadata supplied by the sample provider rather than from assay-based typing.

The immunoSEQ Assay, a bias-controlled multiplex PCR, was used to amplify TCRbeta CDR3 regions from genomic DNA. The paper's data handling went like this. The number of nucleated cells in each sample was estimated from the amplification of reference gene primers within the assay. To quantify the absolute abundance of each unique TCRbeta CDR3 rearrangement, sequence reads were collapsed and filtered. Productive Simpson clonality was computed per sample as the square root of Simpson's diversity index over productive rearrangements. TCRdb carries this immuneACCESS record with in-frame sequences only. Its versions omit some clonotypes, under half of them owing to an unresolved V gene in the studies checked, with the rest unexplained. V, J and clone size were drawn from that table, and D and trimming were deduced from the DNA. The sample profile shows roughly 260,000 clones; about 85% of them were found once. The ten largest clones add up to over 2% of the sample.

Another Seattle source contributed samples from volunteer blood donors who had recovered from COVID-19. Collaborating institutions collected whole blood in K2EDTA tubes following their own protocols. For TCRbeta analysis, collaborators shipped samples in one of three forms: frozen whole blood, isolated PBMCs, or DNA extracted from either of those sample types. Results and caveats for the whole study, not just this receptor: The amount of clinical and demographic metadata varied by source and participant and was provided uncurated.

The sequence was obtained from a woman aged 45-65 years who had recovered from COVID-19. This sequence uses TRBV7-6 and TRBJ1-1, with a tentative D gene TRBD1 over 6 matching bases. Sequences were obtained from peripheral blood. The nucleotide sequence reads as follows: TGTGCCAGCAGCCCAGGGGTGACGGGGATGAACACTGAAGCTTTCTTT. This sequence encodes CASSPGVTGMNTEAFF.